A single sample gave rise to the 8 T cell receptor beta chains below, sequenced in a study of shared clonotypes between healthy human individuals. The protocol was immunoSEQ multiplex PCR, while the TCRdb copy is restricted to in-frame clones and leaves out a portion. Of millions of clones in the sample, over 85% are singletons; the top ten hold approximately 0.13%. The sequenced material came from naive CD4+ T cells sorted from blood. Subset of the sample: CD45RA+ positively selected. These receptors originate from a man aged 18 to 35 in good health.

The chain recombines TRBV29-1 with TRBJ2-2, with D unclear. The CDR3 has 14 residues. CDR1 is SQVTM and CDR2 is ANQGSEA in the germline V gene. The V and J ends lost 5 bases and 0 bases respectively, with 10 bases between them. CDR3 in amino acids: CSVRPLSNTGELFF. The CDR3 region has the DNA TGCAGCGTTAGACCGCTTTCGAACACCGGGGAGCTGTTTTTT.

This chain links TRBV7-2 with TRBJ2-7; the D is unclear. Per germline, CDR1 SGHTA and CDR2 FQGNSA. With 5 bases removed from V and 4 bases from J, the gap between germline ends came to 12 bases. CDR3 length: 13 amino acids. CDR3 amino acids: CASSRMAGYEQYF. DNA for the CDR3: TGTGCCAGCAGCCGAATGGCCGGATACGAGCAGTACTTC.

The chain's CDR3 is CASQTGVDYGYTF. The CDR3 DNA sequence: TGTGCCAGCCAGACAGGGGTTGACTATGGCTACACCTTC. The chain couples TRBV19 to TRBJ1-2, with 8 bases fitting TRBD1. There are 13 residues in the CDR3. Germline V gene sequence: CDR1 LNHDA, CDR2 SQIVND (reference sequence). Trimming took 9 bases from V and 3 from J; bases not matched to a gene: 6.

This chain links TRBV7-6 with TRBJ2-3; 11 nucleotides match TRBD2. Germline V gene data show CDR1 as SGHVS and CDR2 as FNYEAQ. J gave up 6 bases and V 6 bases, and 2 bases lay outside the gene matches. The CDR3 loop spans 13 amino acids. The CDR3 coding sequence is TGTGCCAGCAGGCGACTAGCGGGGGATACGCAGTATTTT. Its protein product is CASRRLAGDTQYF.

The V call is TRBV18, the J call TRBJ1-5, with 7 bases that match TRBD1. After removal of 5 bases from V and 2 bases from J, the junction contained 6 bases not matched to a gene. This CDR3 spans 15 amino acids. Germline-derived CDR1 and CDR2 are KGHSH and LQKENI. DNA for the CDR3: TGTGCCAGCTCAGCGACAGGGCAAGGCAATCAGCCCCAGCATTTT. Protein product: CASSATGQGNQPQHF.

This clone was seen at least ten times. The rearrangement links TRBV30 to TRBJ2-7; the D gene is possibly TRBD2 (6 bases). CDR1 and CDR2 from the germline V gene are GTSNPN and SVGIG (reference sequence). The V end was cut by 5 bases, the J end by 3 bases, with 11 bases between. The CDR3 covers 12 residues. The CDR3 DNA is TGTGCCTGGGGGAGGTTTCGCTACGAGCAGTACTTC. Its protein is CAWGRFRYEQYF.

The chain links TRBV19 to TRBJ2-7; D unclear. Germline CDR1 LNHDA, CDR2 SQIVND (reference sequence). V lost 9 bases, J lost 6 bases, and 24 bases lay in between. This CDR3 comprises 15 residues. The CDR3 sequence is CASAPRATRPAEQYF. The DNA of the CDR3 is TGTGCCAGCGCTCCCCGGGCCACTCGACCCGCCGAGCAGTACTTC.

The chain employs TRBV27 and TRBJ2-2; 7 bases match TRBD1. The CDR3 length is 15 residues. V lost 6 bases to trimming and J lost 6 bases; unmatched junction nucleotides: 10. CDR1 and CDR2 (germline): MNHEY, SMNVEV (reference sequence). CDR3 bases: TGTGCCAGCAGAGATCGGACAGGAGTGCCCGGGGAGCTGTTTTTT. Translation: CASRDRTGVPGELFF.